This T cell receptor (beta chain) was obtained from a study of CD4 and CD8 cells across lung adenocarcinoma regions. This clonotype occurred once. Donors had localized lung adenocarcinoma, a non-small cell lung cancer. TCRdb reprocessed the PCR reads with MiXCR, giving one entry per CDR3 protein. The profile covers about 3,400 distinct CDR3 sequences, with around 60% appearing a single time and roughly a third taken by the ten largest. With V trimmed by 2 bases and J by 6 bases, 1 base remained unmatched. CDR1 MNHEY and CDR2 SVGAGI come from the germline V gene. The CDR3 sequence is 13 residues long. The sequence was collected from a female donor with lung adenocarcinoma. The CD4 and CD8 labels of this study may be unreliable. The source material was CD4+ T cells from the center of a lung tumor. The rearrangement joins TRBV6-5 to TRBJ2-4; TRBD2 matches at 7 bases. CDR3 DNA sequence: TGTGCCAGCAGTTACAGGGAGGGAAACATTCAGTACTTC. This codes for CASSYREGNIQYF.